The rows below give T cell receptor beta chains drawn from one sample of a study of shared clonotypes between healthy human individuals. The table came from immunoSEQ multiplex PCR; TCRdb's copy has only in-frame clones and leaves some out. The profile shows under 1,100,000 clones, around 76% of them singletons. The sample was memory CD4+ T cells sorted from blood. These receptors all come from a young man in good health. Each CDR3 is given with its conserved first and last residue.

j_gene	v_gene	CDR3aa
TRBJ2-5	TRBV30	CAWSVQGSQETQYF
TRBJ2-3	TRBV19	CASSSDLGDTQYF
TRBJ2-5	TRBV6-1	CASMGGQGTQETQYF
TRBJ2-5	TRBV5-4	CASSRGQETQYF
TRBJ1-6	TRBV6-5	CASRYRTELSPLHF
TRBJ2-7	TRBV5-4	CASSRDRGPYEQYF
TRBJ1-5	TRBV19	CASTMGQNNQPQHF
TRBJ1-4	TRBV5-1	CASSLSTGSVNEKLFF
TRBJ1-6	TRBV2	CASSTVPSPLHF
TRBJ2-5	TRBV19	CASSSSGSETQYF
TRBJ2-4	TRBV4-3	CASSQGRGLNIQYF
TRBJ2-7	TRBV11-2	CASSFMTATYEQYF
TRBJ2-3	TRBV7-9	CASSPTDTQYF
TRBJ2-7	TRBV4-2	CASSQDSYEQYF
TRBJ2-1	TRBV2	CASGRASLEQFF
TRBJ2-7	TRBV13	CASSPRQGFSYEQYF
TRBJ1-4	TRBV7-2	CASSKNRVANEKLFF
TRBJ2-1	TRBV7-3	CASSPSGGLGEQFF
TRBJ2-7	TRBV4-2	CASSQATGWEQYF
TRBJ1-2	TRBV27	CASSLNGPYGYTF
TRBJ2-7	TRBV30	CAWSRGSPSSYEQYF
TRBJ2-7	TRBV5-1	CASRLDTYEQYF
TRBJ2-1	TRBV7-9	CASSSLRTTAYNEQFF
TRBJ1-1	TRBV5-4	CASSLVGALNTEAFF
TRBJ1-2	TRBV6-1	CASSGGGTLYYGYTF
TRBJ1-1	TRBV30	CAWTPDRYTEAFF
TRBJ2-2	TRBV13	CASSSGEPGELFF
TRBJ2-7	TRBV5-1	CASSGTGGDYEQYF
TRBJ1-3	TRBV28	CASSPGQGGNTIYF
TRBJ1-5	TRBV6-5	CASPGQGNQPQHF
TRBJ2-3	TRBV9	CASSGSGTPSTDTQYF
TRBJ1-1	TRBV6-1	CASRDEGRALKAFF
TRBJ2-5	TRBV5-6	CASSLGKAGAETQYF
TRBJ2-7	TRBV5-5	CASSRQGQDYEQYF
TRBJ1-5	TRBV6-6	CASSYPGTGDQPQHF
TRBJ2-7	TRBV5-1	CASSLGAGWYEQYF
TRBJ1-2	TRBV5-6	CASRTDRGYGYTF
TRBJ2-1	TRBV18	CASSPLGAGTEQFF
TRBJ1-3	TRBV5-1	CASSLAGSSGNTIYF
TRBJ1-1	TRBV19	CASSKAGVTEAFF
TRBJ2-7	TRBV12-5	CASGLAASGRGEQYF
TRBJ2-7	TRBV10-3	CAAATYEQYF
TRBJ2-4	TRBV19	CASSSRSQDPQNIQYF
TRBJ1-3	TRBV6-5	CASRPGRNSGNTIYF
TRBJ2-3	TRBV7-8	CASSFTSGAPTDTQYF
TRBJ1-1	TRBV5-1	CASSLADRTGLNTEAFF
TRBJ1-2	TRBV19	CASSITGTYGYTF
TRBJ1-2	TRBV27	CASSPWTENYGYTF